One sample yielded the 5 T cell receptor beta chains listed below, sequenced in a study of tissue T cells after allogeneic stem cell transplantation. Assay: immunoSEQ multiplex PCR; the TCRdb copy retains only in-frame clones and omits some. The sample shows 5,500 to 6,500 clones, 35% to 50% of them seen only once. Time point defined: mouse harvest day 7 after allogeneic transplant. Mouse grafts combined 10^7 T-cell-depleted bone marrow cells with 10^6 splenic CD5+ T cells. The specimen sequenced was skin. These receptors all stem from a female BALB/c mouse given C57BL/6 T cells with graft-versus-host disease after an allogeneic hematopoietic cell transplant.

Comments on this clone: The listed genes are named as in mouse. Read data end 1 residue before the CDR3 end; the end is taken from the germline J gene. The chain recombines TRBV3 with TRBJ1-2; no firm D call. CDR3 length equals 10 residues. The V end was cut by 9 bases, the J end by 4 bases, with 6 bases between. CDR1 and CDR2 from the germline V gene are SNHLY and FYNGKV (reference sequence). The covered CDR3 bases are TGTGCCAGAAGGGCCTCCGACTACACC. Translation gives CARRASDYT. The whole CDR3 protein reads CARRASDYTF.

Remarks on this clone: Genes and germline come from the mouse. The observed sequence ends 1 residue before the CDR3 terminus, with the missing tail filled in from the germline J gene. The gene calls are TRBV26 and TRBJ1-3; 8 nucleotides match TRBD1. Germline CDR1 reads KGHPV; CDR2 reads FQNQEV (reference sequence). J lost 0 bases, V lost 2 bases, and 3 bases had no gene match. The CDR3 has 16 residues. The sequenced part of the CDR3 DNA is TGTGCCAGCAGTCTGGGACAGGGAAATTCTGGAAATACGCTCTAT. Translating it yields CASSLGQGNSGNTLY. The whole CDR3 protein reads CASSLGQGNSGNTLYF.

The table lists this clone with a few counts. The germline and genes are mouse ones. The chain's CDR3 is CASRQSQNTLYF. The CDR3 DNA, read in part, is TGTGCCAGCAGACAGAGTCAAAACACCTTGTAC. The chain couples TRBV26 to TRBJ2-4; the D is unclear. Read data end 1 residue before the CDR3 end; the end is taken from the germline J gene. V was trimmed by 6 bases and J by 0 bases, leaving 4 bases between them. Looked up from germline, CDR1 is KGHPV and CDR2 is FQNQEV (reference sequence). The CDR3 loop spans 12 amino acids.

Comment on this clone: The gene names given are mouse names. The CDR3 goes on 1 residue after the read ends, and that part is filled in from the germline J gene. The rearrangement links TRBV26 to TRBJ2-1; D uncertain. Trimming removed 2 bases at V and 0 bases at J, with 5 bases between. This CDR3 spans 14 amino acids. Germline V lookup: CDR1 KGHPV, CDR2 FQNQEV (reference sequence). CDR3 DNA (partial): TGTGCCAGCAGTCTGACAGATAACTATGCTGAGCAGTTC. This codes for CASSLTDNYAEQF. The full-length CDR3 reads as CASSLTDNYAEQFF.

As to this clone: Genes here carry mouse names. Read sequence stops 1 residue before the CDR3 end, and the germline J gene provides the missing end. V gene TRBV20 combines with J gene TRBJ2-4; 9 bases line up with TRBD2. This CDR3 is 14 amino acids long. Per the germline V gene, CDR1 is GFQATS and CDR2 is STVNSAI. J was trimmed by 5 bases and V by 7 bases; bases with no gene match: 10. CDR3 residues: CGGMDWGKGNTLYF. The CDR3 DNA, read in part, is TGTGGTGGTATGGACTGGGGAAAGGGAAACACCTTGTAC.